This passage covers 22 T cell receptor beta chains from one sample sequenced in a study of blood T cell repertoires in COVID-19. Generated by immunoSEQ multiplex PCR, the TCRdb table keeps only in-frame clones and is missing some. The table includes 540,000 or so clones, 85% to 90% detected once. The sequencing sample was made of peripheral blood. The receptors derive from a woman in her 50s with COVID-19, enrolled during active disease.

The chain has TRBV11-2 and TRBJ1-5, with a possible D match to TRBD1 (6 bases). The CDR3 is 14 amino acids. Germline V gene data show CDR1 as SGHAT and CDR2 as FQNNGV. Trimming took 5 bases from V and 2 from J, leaving 10 bases between them. Here the CDR3 reads CASSPRTGNQPQHF. The CDR3 DNA follows: TGTGCCAGCAGCCCCCGGACAGGCAATCAGCCCCAGCATTTT.

The chain recombines TRBV24-1 with TRBJ2-3, with D possibly being TRBD2 (7 bases). This CDR3 has 16 residues. The ends were cut back, 4 bases at V and 1 base at J, with 14 bases in the middle. Per the germline V gene, CDR1 is KGHDR and CDR2 is SFDVKD. This CDR3 is CATSDSLGGRTDTQYF. CDR3 nucleotides: TGTGCCACCAGTGACTCGTTGGGGGGGCGCACAGATACGCAGTATTTT.

The rearrangement links TRBV5-1 to TRBJ2-7; 7 positions agree with TRBD1. Germline V CDR1 and CDR2: SGHRS, YFSETQ. The trim removed 4 bases at V and 0 bases at J, leaving 13 bases unmatched. This CDR3 spans 17 amino acids. CDR3 nucleotide sequence: TGCGCCAGCAGCCACGGACAGGTTAGTCATATCTCCTACGAGCAGTACTTC. This sequence encodes CASSHGQVSHISYEQYF.

Only a few counts were recorded for this clone. The V call is TRBV30, the J call TRBJ1-6; TRBD1 agrees at 7 bases. CDR1 is GTSNPN, CDR2 SVGIG, per germline (reference sequence). This CDR3 is built from 15 residues. V was clipped by 2 bases and J by 8 bases; unmatched bases: 9. The CDR3 sequence: CAWSPPDREYSPLHF. In DNA, the CDR3 is TGTGCCTGGAGTCCCCCCGACAGGGAATATTCACCCCTCCACTTT.

This sequence joins TRBV24-1 and TRBJ2-3; 9 bases map to TRBD1. Germline values: CDR1 KGHDR, CDR2 SFDVKD. This CDR3 contains 18 residues. Trimming cost V 2 bases and J 1 base; bases outside gene matches: 9. The CDR3: CATSDSLNRDRGTDTQYF. For the CDR3, the DNA is TGTGCCACCAGTGATTCACTGAATCGGGACAGGGGCACAGATACGCAGTATTTT.

The chain combines TRBV14 with TRBJ2-7; D is undetermined. Germline V gene data show CDR1 as SGHDN and CDR2 as FVKESK. CDR3 length: 14 amino acids. V dropped 1 base and J dropped 9 bases, with 16 bases sitting between them. CDR3 sequence reads: CASSQVVGFPTQYF. In DNA form, the CDR3 reads TGTGCCAGCAGCCAAGTTGTGGGCTTCCCGACGCAGTACTTC.

This rearrangement joins TRBV5-5 to TRBJ2-2, with D tentatively TRBD2 (6 bases). CDR3 length: 15 amino acids. In germline, CDR1 is SGHKS, CDR2 YYEKEE (reference sequence). V was clipped by 3 bases and J by 7 bases, with 16 bases between them. The CDR3 sequence is CASSSLGVRGGELFF. Written as DNA, the CDR3 is TGTGCCAGCAGCTCCCTGGGGGTGCGGGGCGGGGAGCTGTTTTTT.

The CDR3 sequence is CASSHNRGPQHF. The CDR3 DNA reads TGTGCCAGCAGCCATAATAGGGGGCCCCAGCATTTT. The gene calls are TRBV12-1 and TRBJ1-5; the DNA was not used to check the table's D call, TRBD1. TRBV12-1 is a documented pseudogene. The CDR3 is 12 residues long.

The chain links TRBV27 to TRBJ2-5, with 8 positions matching TRBD2. Looked up from germline, CDR1 is MNHEY and CDR2 is SMNVEV (reference sequence). V lost 1 base to trimming and J lost 5 bases; unmatched junction nucleotides: 6. The CDR3 covers 15 residues. Here the CDR3 DNA reads TGTGCCAGCAGTTTATACGGGGGGGGGCGGGAGACCCAGTACTTC. As protein: CASSLYGGGRETQYF.

Only one count was recorded for this clone. This chain joins TRBV5-3 and TRBJ1-1; D gene ambiguous. TRBV5-3 is an ORF; its function is uncertain. Trimming shortened V by 0 bases and J by 4 bases, and 10 bases separated the two germline ends. This CDR3 has 14 residues. The CDR3 DNA reads as TGTGCCAGAAGCTTGGGTGTGGAGGCCACTGAAGCTTTCTTT. This encodes CARSLGVEATEAFF.

V gene TRBV6-4 combines with J gene TRBJ1-1; tentative D call: TRBD1 (5 bases). V lost 0 bases and J 4 bases, leaving 12 bases between the germline ends. CDR1 and CDR2 from the germline V gene are MRHNA and SNTAGT. There are 15 residues in the CDR3. Here the CDR3 DNA reads TGTGCCAGCAGTGACTCGAACCAGGGAGGCACTGAAGCTTTCTTT. Amino acid sequence: CASSDSNQGGTEAFF.

The V gene is TRBV28, the J gene TRBJ2-3; 12 bases align to TRBD2. This CDR3 has 21 residues. With V trimmed by 6 bases and J by 1 base, 20 bases remained unmatched. CDR1 MDHEN and CDR2 SYDVKM come from the germline V gene. CDR3 sequence: CASSRTTSSGGAIWGTDTQYF. The CDR3 bases are TGTGCCAGCAGCCGGACTACCTCTAGCGGGGGGGCGATTTGGGGCACAGATACGCAGTATTTT.

This chain uses TRBV6-2 or TRBV6-3 with TRBJ1-1; D remains ambiguous. The CDR3 spans 17 residues. With 0 bases removed from V and 0 bases from J, the gap between germline ends came to 14 bases. Germline V gene sequence: CDR1 MNHEY, CDR2 SVGEGT. CDR3 amino acids: CASSYSIQTYMNTEAFF. In nucleotides, the CDR3 is TGTGCCAGCAGTTACTCGATACAGACATACATGAACACTGAAGCTTTCTTT.

The V gene is TRBV6-2 or TRBV6-3, the J gene TRBJ1-1, with D unresolved. The CDR3 spans 14 residues. Trimming pared 6 bases from V and 5 bases from J, leaving 16 bases between. The V gene's germline CDR1 is MNHEY and CDR2 SVGEGT. The CDR3 bases are TGTGCCAGCAGCCACGGTCGCTCCGGGACTGAAGCTTTCTTT. Protein product: CASSHGRSGTEAFF.

The rearrangement links TRBV10-2 to TRBJ1-1, with D possibly TRBD1 on 5 matching bases. Per the germline V gene, CDR1 is WSHSY and CDR2 is SAAADI. Trimming cost V 3 bases and J 5 bases, with 13 bases left between them. The length of the CDR3 is 14 residues. CDR3 sequence reads: CASSDPGGSTEAFF. The CDR3 DNA follows: TGCGCCAGCAGTGATCCCGGGGGATCAACTGAAGCTTTCTTT.

The chain joins TRBV6-4 to TRBJ1-5; 7 nucleotides line up with TRBD1. The CDR3 is made up of 14 amino acids. The germline V gene encodes CDR1 MRHNA and CDR2 SNTAGT. Trimming removed 9 bases from V and 3 bases from J; junction bases left unmatched: 8. The CDR3 DNA sequence: TGTGCCAGTCCATCCGACAGGGTCAATCAGCCCCAGCATTTT. It encodes CASPSDRVNQPQHF.

This clone was observed once. The genes are TRBV30 and TRBJ2-7, with D possibly TRBD2 on 6 matching bases. The CDR3 runs to 11 residues. Trimming took 2 bases from V and 6 from J, leaving 8 bases between them. The germline gives CDR1 GTSNPN, CDR2 SVGIG (reference sequence). Here the CDR3 DNA reads TGTGCCTGGAGTCGGAGGGGCGAGCAGTACTTC. It is translated as CAWSRRGEQYF.

The chain employs TRBV3-1 (or the pseudogene TRBV3-2) and TRBJ1-2, with D uncertain. Germline lookup yields CDR1 LGHDT and CDR2 YNNKEL (reference sequence). The CDR3 totals 14 residues. V lost 1 base, J lost 7 bases, and 13 bases lay in between. CDR3 nucleotides: TGTGCCAGCAGCCAAGGGGGAGGGATGGGTGGCTACACCTTC. Translation: CASSQGGGMGGYTF.

The rearrangement uses TRBV4-1 and TRBJ1-1; no firm D call. CDR3 length: 14 amino acids. Trimming stripped 1 base from V and 3 bases from J, with 9 bases between. Germline CDR1 MGHRA, CDR2 YSYEKL. CDR3 DNA: TGCGCCAGCAGCCAAGTGGTACTTGACACTGAAGCTTTCTTT. It yields the protein CASSQVVLDTEAFF.

V is TRBV7-9 and J is TRBJ1-1, with 7 nucleotides matching TRBD1. The germline V gene has CDR1 SEHNR and CDR2 FQNEAQ (reference sequence). V shed 4 bases, J shed 7 bases, and the junction held 3 bases outside the gene matches. This CDR3 contains 12 residues. CDR3 sequence: CASSSGQVEAFF. CDR3 nucleotides: TGTGCCAGCAGCTCCGGACAGGTTGAAGCTTTCTTT. Using reference TRBV7-9 and TRBJ1-1 for the parts outside the CDR3, the full variable domain is DTGVSQNPRHKITKRGQNVTFRCDPISEHNRLYWYRQTLGQGPEFLTYFQNEAQLEKSRLLSDRFSAERPKGSFSTLEIQRTEQGDSAMYLCASSSGQVEAFFGQGTRLTVV.

The chain is built from TRBV19 and TRBJ2-3, with 7 bases that match TRBD1. Germline CDR1 LNHDA, CDR2 SQIVND (reference sequence). The CDR3 loop spans 14 amino acids. J gave up 4 bases and V 11 bases, and 12 bases lay outside the gene matches. This CDR3 is CAGKPGQTSDTQYF. Written as DNA, the CDR3 is TGTGCCGGAAAACCGGGACAGACCTCAGATACGCAGTATTTT.

The genes are TRBV7-9 and TRBJ2-3; 7 bases agree with TRBD1. V was clipped by 3 bases and J by 3 bases; unmatched bases: 6. Per germline, CDR1 SEHNR and CDR2 FQNEAQ (reference sequence). The CDR3 sequence is 15 residues long. As DNA, the CDR3 is TGTGCCAGCAGCTTGAGACAGGGAAGGACAGATACGCAGTATTTT. Translation gives CASSLRQGRTDTQYF. Using reference TRBV7-9 and TRBJ2-3 for the parts outside the CDR3, the full variable domain is DTGVSQNPRHKITKRGQNVTFRCDPISEHNRLYWYRQTLGQGPEFLTYFQNEAQLEKSRLLSDRFSAERPKGSFSTLEIQRTEQGDSAMYLCASSLRQGRTDTQYFGPGTRLTVL.